The 24 T cell receptor beta chains listed next were all sequenced from one sample in a study of T cells in localized non-small cell lung cancer. TCRdb's table, derived via immunoSEQ multiplex PCR, lists solely in-frame clones and lacks some. The sample has fewer than 50,000 clones, around 83% seen once. The sample here was PBMCs, taken before any cancer treatment. The receptors derive from a man aged 35 to 70 with stage II lung adenocarcinoma.

The rearrangement joins TRBV30 to TRBJ2-7; TRBD1 aligns across 7 bases. Germline CDR1 is GTSNPN and CDR2 is SVGIG (reference sequence). The CDR3 spans 13 residues. Trimming at V came to 4 bases and at J to 2 bases, leaving 5 bases not matched to a gene. The CDR3 is CAWKEQGAYEQYF. In DNA, the CDR3 is TGTGCCTGGAAGGAGCAGGGGGCCTACGAGCAGTACTTC.

The chain carries TRBV9 and TRBJ2-3, with TRBD2 matching 13 bases. After removal of 3 bases from V and 5 bases from J, the junction contained 9 bases not matched to a gene. This CDR3 has 17 residues. Germline assignment: CDR1 SGDLS and CDR2 YYNGEE. CDR3 region: CASSATSGGAAGDTQYF. The DNA for the CDR3 is TGTGCCAGCAGCGCAACTAGCGGGGGGGCTGCGGGAGATACGCAGTATTTT.

This chain joins TRBV19 and TRBJ2-1; 9 bases are shared with TRBD1. V was clipped by 5 bases and J by 8 bases; unmatched bases: 4. CDR3 length: 13 amino acids. CDR1 LNHDA and CDR2 SQIVND come from the germline V gene (reference sequence). The CDR3 DNA sequence: TGTGCCAGTAGTCCTCGGACAGGGGATGAGCAGTTCTTC. Translation: CASSPRTGDEQFF.

This clone was picked up one time. The chain employs TRBV21-1 and TRBJ2-3. TRBV21-1 is a pseudogene. The CDR3 consists of 17 residues. CDR3 protein: CASSSPRDSGNADTQYF. The DNA for the CDR3 is TGTGCCAGCAGCAGCCCCCGGGACAGCGGGAACGCAGATACGCAGTATTTT.

This clone was observed a handful of times. The chain couples TRBV19 to TRBJ1-1; the D gene is possibly TRBD1 (5 bases). V gave up 3 bases and J gave up 5 bases, with 13 bases separating them. CDR1 LNHDA and CDR2 SQIVND come from the germline V gene (reference sequence). The length of the CDR3 is 14 residues. The CDR3 coding sequence is TGTGCCAGTAGTATGATCCAGGGAAGGACTGAAGCTTTCTTT. This gives the protein CASSMIQGRTEAFF.

J is TRBJ1-4 and V is TRBV11-2; D perhaps matches TRBD1 (6 bases). CDR1 is SGHAT, CDR2 FQNNGV, per germline. Trimming took 6 bases from V and 0 from J, leaving 8 bases between them. The CDR3 is made up of 14 amino acids. The CDR3 coding sequence is TGTGCCAGCAGGGAGGGGGCAACTAATGAAAAACTGTTTTTT. Translated: CASREGATNEKLFF.

Here the CDR3 reads CASSPASSDGRYGYTF. The CDR3, as DNA: TGTGCCAGCTCACCTGCCTCGAGCGACGGACGCTATGGCTACACCTTC. The chain uses TRBV18 and TRBJ1-2; D gene ambiguous. The CDR3 runs to 16 residues. CDR1 is KGHSH, CDR2 LQKENI, per germline. V lost 3 bases to trimming and J lost 4 bases, with 18 bases between them.

The chain recombines TRBV7-9 with TRBJ2-2; 9 nucleotides agree with TRBD2. CDR3 length: 15 residues. Germline trimming cut 5 bases from V and 7 bases from J; bases unmatched to any gene: 8. Germline V gene data show CDR1 as SEHNR and CDR2 as FQNEAQ (reference sequence). CDR3 residues: CASSPVSGRGGELFF. The CDR3 DNA sequence: TGTGCCAGCAGCCCAGTTAGCGGGAGAGGCGGGGAGCTGTTTTTT.

The chain carries TRBV28 and TRBJ2-7; 10 nucleotides agree with TRBD1. This CDR3 comprises 14 residues. V shed 6 bases and J 2 bases; nucleotides not matched to a gene: 4. Germline V gives CDR1 MDHEN, CDR2 SYDVKM. The CDR3 spells CASSFGTGAYEQYF. CDR3 nucleotides: TGTGCCAGCAGCTTCGGGACAGGGGCCTACGAGCAGTACTTC.

This chain uses TRBV28 with TRBJ2-1; 14 bases line up with TRBD2. The germline CDR1 and CDR2 sequences are MDHEN and SYDVKM. This CDR3 has 20 amino acids. V shed 3 bases, J shed 9 bases, and the junction held 19 bases outside the gene matches. The DNA of the CDR3 is TGTGCCAGCAGTTTGGGGAGAAATATAGGGACTAGCGGGAGACCGATTGAGCAGTTCTTC. Protein product: CASSLGRNIGTSGRPIEQFF. The whole variable domain, remainder taken from reference TRBV28 and TRBJ2-1, is DVKVTQSSRYLVKRTGEKVFLECVQDMDHENMFWYRQDPGLGLRLIYFSYDVKMKEKGDIPEGYSVSREKKERFSLILESASTNQTSMYLCASSLGRNIGTSGRPIEQFFGPGTRLTVL.

The V call is TRBV15, the J call TRBJ1-2; 7 bases are shared with TRBD1. The CDR3 length is 18 residues. The germline gives CDR1 LNHNV, CDR2 YYDKDF (reference sequence). Unmatched junction bases numbered 14, after V lost 0 bases and J lost 4 bases. The CDR3 region is CATSRDFQKRGRPYGYTF. DNA of the CDR3: TGTGCCACCAGCAGAGATTTCCAGAAGAGGGGGCGCCCCTATGGCTACACCTTC.

This clone appeared a single time. The V call is TRBV6-1, the J call TRBJ2-1; 10 positions match TRBD2. The ends lost 6 bases at V and 4 bases at J; junction bases unmatched: 3. The CDR3 covers 14 residues. The V gene's germline CDR1 is MNHNS and CDR2 SASEGT. DNA of the CDR3: TGTGCCAGCAGACGGACTAGCGGATACAATGAGCAGTTCTTC. Protein product: CASRRTSGYNEQFF.

The chain is built from TRBV7-6 and TRBJ2-1, with a weak D call TRBD1 (5 bases). Germline V CDR1 and CDR2: SGHVS, FNYEAQ. Trimming took off 6 bases at V and 5 bases at J, with 11 bases between the two ends. The CDR3 contains 13 residues. The CDR3 coding sequence is TGTGCCAGCAGGCCAACCAGGGACAATGAGCAGTTCTTC. As protein: CASRPTRDNEQFF.

The rearrangement uses TRBV7-3 and TRBJ1-5; D is ambiguous. Germline V gives CDR1 SGHTA, CDR2 FQGTGA. Trimming stripped 5 bases from V and 3 bases from J, with 14 bases between. CDR3 size: 15 residues. CDR3 bases: TGTGCCAGCAGCCCCACCGGAGGACCCAATCAGCCCCAGCATTTT. Translated, it gives CASSPTGGPNQPQHF.

V is TRBV6-6 and J is TRBJ2-1, with D possibly matching TRBD1 (6 bases). Trimming pared 6 bases from V and 8 bases from J, leaving 14 bases between. Germline V gene lookup returns CDR1 MNHNY and CDR2 SVGAGI (reference sequence). This CDR3 comprises 13 residues. The CDR3 DNA reads TGTGCCAGCAGGAAGCAGGGGCAGGATGAGCAGTTCTTC. Translating gives CASRKQGQDEQFF.

The CDR3 DNA is TGTGCCAGCAGATCCACCTTGGGACAGGGGGAAAAGCAGTACTTC. Translating gives CASRSTLGQGEKQYF. This chain uses TRBV6-5 with TRBJ2-7, with TRBD1 matching 11 bases. The CDR3 runs to 15 residues. Germline CDR1 and CDR2: MNHEY and SVGAGI. J gave up 8 bases and V 6 bases, and 12 bases lay outside the gene matches.

V usage is TRBV9 and J usage is TRBJ2-2, with D possibly matching TRBD1 (5 bases). V lost 0 bases and J 6 bases, leaving 6 bases between the germline ends. The germline CDR1 and CDR2 sequences are SGDLS and YYNGEE. This CDR3 is built from 13 residues. CDR3 DNA: TGTGCCAGCAGCGTAGCCAGGGCCGGGGAGCTGTTTTTT. Amino acid sequence: CASSVARAGELFF.

The CDR3 here is CASSLDGADQPQHF. The CDR3 region has the DNA TGTGCCAGCAGCTTGGACGGGGCCGATCAGCCCCAGCATTTT. The J gene is TRBJ1-5, the V gene TRBV5-4; TRBD1 is a possible D gene (5 bases). The CDR3 has 14 amino acids. Germline V gives CDR1 SGHNT, CDR2 YYREEE (reference sequence). Trimming took 0 bases from V and 5 from J, leaving 9 bases between them.

The V and J genes are TRBV11-2 and TRBJ1-1; perhaps TRBD1 as D (5 bases). Germline assignment: CDR1 SGHAT and CDR2 FQNNGV. V was shortened by 5 bases and J by 5 bases, with 21 bases between the two germline ends. The CDR3 has 16 residues. For the CDR3, the DNA is TGTGCCAGCAGCGCCACCTTCGGGGGGAGAGGTACTGAAGCTTTCTTT. Encoded protein: CASSATFGGRGTEAFF.

This chain connects TRBV18 to TRBJ1-2, with unresolved D. From germline, CDR1 is KGHSH and CDR2 LQKENI. The CDR3 covers 15 residues. V shed 6 bases and J shed 5 bases, with 19 bases lying between them. The CDR3 nucleotides read TGTGCCAGCTCTCTACAGATAGCCCAAACGTATGGCTACACCTTC. Translation gives CASSLQIAQTYGYTF.

This chain joins TRBV14 and TRBJ2-7, with a possible D match to TRBD2 (5 bases). Trimming shortened V by 0 bases and J by 6 bases, and 18 bases separated the two germline ends. The CDR3 consists of 16 residues. Germline loops: CDR1 SGHDN, CDR2 FVKESK. The CDR3: CASSQDFYGRGLEQYF. In nucleotides, the CDR3 is TGTGCCAGCAGCCAAGATTTTTATGGCCGAGGACTCGAGCAGTACTTC.

This chain joins TRBV19 and TRBJ1-5, with TRBD1 identical over 11 bases. The ends lost 7 bases at V and 4 bases at J; junction bases unmatched: 6. This CDR3 comprises 15 residues. CDR1 is LNHDA, CDR2 SQIVND, per germline (reference sequence). CDR3 loop: CASTPGTGGNQPQHF. The CDR3 region has the DNA TGTGCCAGTACCCCTGGGACAGGGGGGAATCAGCCCCAGCATTTT.

The chain is built from TRBV13 and TRBJ2-7, with TRBD1 matching 7 bases. CDR1 PRHDT and CDR2 FYEKMQ come from the germline V gene (reference sequence). V shed 6 bases, J shed 3 bases, and the junction held 5 bases outside the gene matches. The CDR3 is 13 residues long. CDR3 protein: CASRDRQGYEQYF. The DNA for the CDR3 is TGTGCCAGCAGGGATCGACAGGGCTACGAGCAGTACTTC.

The chain has TRBV28 and TRBJ2-3; D gene uncertain. The CDR3 consists of 15 residues. From germline, CDR1 is MDHEN and CDR2 SYDVKM. Trimming pared 6 bases from V and 4 bases from J, leaving 17 bases between. For the CDR3, the DNA is TGTGCCAGCAGAGCGCAGGCCTCCCCGCCAGATACGCAGTATTTT. This sequence encodes CASRAQASPPDTQYF.